This T cell receptor (beta chain) derives from a study of monozygotic twins with inflammatory bowel disease. Study results and caveats: Concordance status among twins (concordant versus discordant) showed no link to repertoire similarity, possibly from limited power.

Eight reactions per sample, run separately, yielded cDNA. Template switching added UMIs carrying a 6-nucleotide sample barcode. TCRdb re-analyzed the 5' RACE reads; it lists each CDR3 protein once, without DNA. The data include some 450,000 distinct CDR3 sequences; the top ten clones carry 2% to 3%. Concerning this clonotype itself: What it binds is not known.

This CDR3 spans 13 amino acids. Germline assignment: CDR1 MNHEY and CDR2 SVGAGI. After skipping T cell sorting, the authors isolated total RNA from whole blood. The clonotype was recovered from a human donor with ulcerative colitis or Crohn's disease, or a healthy co-twin of an affected twin (not recorded which). The sequenced material came from blood. The V and J genes are TRBV6-5 and TRBJ2-7; TCRdb indicates TRBD1, and absent DNA this call remains unverified. The CDR3 sequence is CASSKDRGYEQYF.